Only a few counts were recorded for the clone carrying this T cell receptor (beta chain). The antigen remains unidentified. The sample originates from a study of response to subunit inactivated influenza vaccine. Whole-study results and caveats: Authors suggested each seasonal influenza vaccination recruits few new T cells.

TCRdb independently ran MiXCR on the RT-PCR reads; one entry per CDR3 protein. The table records around 750,000 distinct CDR3 sequences, about 20% of them present only once. CDR3 length: 13 residues. Germline loops: CDR1 DFQATT, CDR2 SNEGSKA (reference sequence). V was clipped by 1 base and J by 4 bases, with 10 bases between them. The V call is TRBV20-1, the J call TRBJ1-2; D remains unclear. The origin of this receptor is a man in his forties or fifties who received an inactivated influenza vaccine. Source: PBMCs from blood, taken roughly 5 days after vaccination. Here the CDR3 reads CSARGTAAYGYTF. In DNA, the CDR3 is TGCAGTGCTAGAGGCACAGCCGCCTATGGCTACACCTTC.